What follows are 25 T cell receptor beta chains derived from one specimen sequenced in a study of CD8+ T cells in alopecia areata. Treatment here: oral pan-JAK inhibitor, 5-10 mg twice daily. Investigators isolated RNA and reverse transcribed it into cDNA to act as the sequencing template. Generated by immunoSEQ multiplex PCR, the TCRdb table keeps only in-frame clones and is missing some. Among some 150,000 clones, less than 70% were seen once, and the ten largest hold about 16%. Sample: CD8+ T cells sorted from blood, taken at week 4, from a patient treated with tofacitinib. These receptors all stem from a human donor with alopecia areata.

This clone occurred once. The V and J genes are TRBV29-1 and TRBJ2-7; TRBD1 or TRBD2 may be the D gene (6 bases each). This CDR3 has 14 amino acids. V lost 6 bases to trimming and J lost 0 bases, with 15 bases between them. Germline loops: CDR1 SQVTM, CDR2 ANQGSEA. CDR3 DNA sequence: TGCAGCGTCCTTGGGGGGCTTAGCTCCTACGAGCAGTACTTC. It translates to CSVLGGLSSYEQYF.

The chain couples TRBV2 to TRBJ2-7; 10 bases align to TRBD1. CDR1 is SNHLY, CDR2 FYNNEI, per germline. After removal of 2 bases from V and 7 bases from J, the junction contained 5 bases not matched to a gene. This CDR3 is built from 14 residues. As DNA, the CDR3 is TGTGCCAGCAGTGAATGGGACAGGGGTCGGGAGCAGTACTTC. It specifies CASSEWDRGREQYF. Variable domain in full (rest from reference TRBV2 and TRBJ2-7): EPEVTQTPSHQVTQMGQEVILRCVPISNHLYFYWYRQILGQKVEFLVSFYNNEISEKSEIFDDQFSVERPDGSNFTLKIRSTKLEDSAMYFCASSEWDRGREQYFGPGTRLTVT.

The chain has TRBV25-1 and TRBJ1-3; D call uncertain. Germline CDR1 and CDR2: MGHDK and SYGVNS. Trimming took 1 base from V and 3 from J, leaving 13 bases between them. CDR3 length equals 16 residues. Here the CDR3 DNA reads TGTGCCAGCAGTGAATCGGATATACCGGGTGGAAACACCATATATTTT. It encodes CASSESDIPGGNTIYF.

The V gene is TRBV27, the J gene TRBJ2-2; unclear D gene. CDR1 and CDR2 (germline): MNHEY, SMNVEV (reference sequence). With 5 bases removed from V and 6 bases from J, the gap between germline ends came to 7 bases. The CDR3 extends over 12 amino acids. In nucleotides, the CDR3 is TGTGCCAGCAGTGCTCGGGCCGGGGAGCTGTTTTTT. Translated, it gives CASSARAGELFF.

The chain recombines TRBV5-6 with TRBJ2-7; possible D gene TRBD1, 5 bases. This CDR3 has 13 amino acids. Trimming took off 4 bases at V and 5 bases at J, with 13 bases between the two ends. From germline, CDR1 is SGHDT and CDR2 YYEEEE. CDR3 region: CASSTGSGDEQYF. In DNA, the CDR3 is TGTGCCAGCAGCACAGGCTCTGGGGACGAGCAGTACTTC.

This clone was detected once. This chain uses TRBV7-9 with TRBJ2-3; D is unclear. The CDR3 consists of 14 residues. CDR1 and CDR2 (germline): SEHNR, FQNEAQ (reference sequence). V was clipped by 1 base and J by 2 bases, with 7 bases between them. Written as DNA, the CDR3 is TGTGCCAGCAGCTTAGTTCGATTCACAGATACGCAGTATTTT. Translated: CASSLVRFTDTQYF.

CDR3 coding DNA: TGTGCCAGCAGTTTACGGGTCCCGACAGGAATGATCTACGAGCAGTACTTC. Its translation: CASSLRVPTGMIYEQYF. This chain joins TRBV27 and TRBJ2-7, with TRBD1 as a possible D gene (6 bases). The germline CDR1 and CDR2 sequences are MNHEY and SMNVEV (reference sequence). Trimming left V 2 bases short and J 3 bases short, with 20 bases between. The CDR3 totals 17 residues.

The V gene is TRBV13, the J gene TRBJ2-7, with no clear D. Per germline, CDR1 PRHDT and CDR2 FYEKMQ (reference sequence). The V end was cut by 0 bases, the J end by 6 bases, with 9 bases between. This CDR3 has 13 residues. CDR3 sequence: CASSLGWGIEQYF. The CDR3, as DNA: TGTGCCAGCAGCTTAGGTTGGGGAATCGAGCAGTACTTC. The entire variable domain, with the rest obtained from reference TRBV13 and TRBJ2-7, is as follows: AAGVIQSPRHLIKEKRETATLKCYPIPRHDTVYWYQQGPGQDPQFLISFYEKMQSDKGSIPDRFSAQQFSDYHSELNMSSLELGDSALYFCASSLGWGIEQYFGPGTRLTVT.

The CDR3 region is CARTGAHYNEQFF. DNA for the CDR3: TGTGCCAGGACAGGGGCCCACTACAATGAGCAGTTCTTC. V usage is TRBV2 and J usage is TRBJ2-1; 8 bases fit TRBD1. CDR1 and CDR2 (germline): SNHLY, FYNNEI. V was pared by 9 bases and J by 3 bases, with 4 bases of the junction left unmatched. The CDR3 sequence is 13 residues long.

The chain joins TRBV25-1 to TRBJ2-1, with 8 bases fitting TRBD1. Trimming cost V 5 bases and J 6 bases; bases outside gene matches: 6. This CDR3 spans 14 amino acids. Germline loops: CDR1 MGHDK, CDR2 SYGVNS. This chain's CDR3 is CASSWTGYTNEQFF. DNA of the CDR3: TGTGCCAGCAGTTGGACAGGGTATACCAATGAGCAGTTCTTC.

This clone was picked up a small number of times. V gene TRBV7-2 combines with J gene TRBJ1-1, with D unresolved. CDR3 size: 14 residues. Trimming removed 3 bases at V and 0 bases at J, with 8 bases between. Germline lookup yields CDR1 SGHTA and CDR2 FQGNSA. This CDR3 is CASSFYQVNTEAFF. The CDR3 bases are TGTGCCAGCAGCTTTTACCAGGTGAACACTGAAGCTTTCTTT.

This clone was seen once. The rearrangement joins TRBV5-1 to TRBJ2-7; D gene uncertain. Trimming shortened V by 4 bases and J by 1 base, and 12 bases separated the two germline ends. The CDR3 contains 14 residues. In germline, CDR1 is SGHRS, CDR2 YFSETQ. The CDR3 is CASSPNEESYEQYF. The CDR3 DNA reads as TGCGCCAGCAGCCCAAACGAGGAGTCCTACGAGCAGTACTTC.

The CDR3 coding sequence is TGTGCCATCAGGTCTTGGAGGGGCGCGAAAGGAAACACCATATATTTT. This sequence encodes CAIRSWRGAKGNTIYF. The chain recombines TRBV10-3 with TRBJ1-3; tentative D call: TRBD1 (5 bases). The CDR3 runs 16 residues. V lost 6 bases and J 4 bases, leaving 19 bases between the germline ends. Looked up from germline, CDR1 is ENHRY and CDR2 is SYGVKD.

The chain employs TRBV15 and TRBJ1-5; unclear D gene. This CDR3 has 15 residues. V lost 0 bases and J 7 bases, leaving 13 bases between the germline ends. The V gene's germline CDR1 is LNHNV and CDR2 YYDKDF (reference sequence). CDR3 in amino acids: CATSREAGFWQPQHF. As DNA, the CDR3 is TGTGCCACCAGCAGAGAGGCTGGATTCTGGCAGCCCCAGCATTTT.

The chain is built from TRBV14 and TRBJ2-7; 8 bases are a match to TRBD1. The trim removed 2 bases at V and 2 bases at J, leaving 5 bases unmatched. Germline-derived CDR1 and CDR2 are SGHDN and FVKESK. The CDR3 is 15 amino acids. For the CDR3, the DNA is TGTGCCAGCAGCCAACAGGACAGGGCAGCCTACGAGCAGTACTTC. This codes for CASSQQDRAAYEQYF.

The rearrangement uses TRBV30 and TRBJ1-1; D unclear. The CDR3 has 11 residues. Germline assignment: CDR1 GTSNPN and CDR2 SVGIG (reference sequence). The V end lost 7 bases, the J end lost 1 base, and 7 bases lay between the germline ends. Written as DNA, the CDR3 is TGTGCCTCAGGACGGAACACTGAAGCTTTCTTT. Translation gives CASGRNTEAFF.

The V gene is TRBV29-1, the J gene TRBJ2-2; TRBD1 matches at 7 bases. After removal of 6 bases from V and 5 bases from J, the junction contained 9 bases not matched to a gene. CDR3 size: 14 residues. Germline loops: CDR1 SQVTM, CDR2 ANQGSEA. CDR3 DNA: TGCAGCGTCCTGACAGGGCGAAATACCGGGGAGCTGTTTTTT. As protein: CSVLTGRNTGELFF.

The chain links TRBV27 to TRBJ1-1; D call uncertain. The CDR3 length is 12 residues. From germline, CDR1 is MNHEY and CDR2 SMNVEV (reference sequence). V was trimmed by 2 bases and J by 11 bases, leaving 12 bases between them. CDR3: CASSLIGRSAFF. The CDR3 DNA follows: TGTGCCAGCAGTTTAATAGGGAGGAGTGCTTTCTTT.

To note about this clone: Other DNA sequences of this sample code for an identical CDR3. The V and J genes are TRBV29-1 and TRBJ1-2, with D possibly TRBD1 on 5 matching bases. Per germline, CDR1 SQVTM and CDR2 ANQGSEA. The V end lost 3 bases, the J end lost 2 bases, and 7 bases lay between the germline ends. The CDR3 loop spans 12 amino acids. CDR3 sequence (DNA): TGCAGCGTTGAGGAGGGGAACTATGGCTACACCTTC. Its protein is CSVEEGNYGYTF.

Details on this clone: A single base separates this from a much larger clone, so it may be a read error. The rearrangement links TRBV5-4 to TRBJ2-1; D not resolved. The V gene lost 0 bases and the J gene lost 7 bases, with 2 bases spanning the gap. This CDR3 is 11 amino acids long. Looked up from germline, CDR1 is SGHNT and CDR2 is YYREEE (reference sequence). The CDR3 bases are TGTGCCAGCAGCTTGGAGAATGAGCAGTTCTTC. Translated: CASSLENEQFF. The whole variable domain, remainder taken from reference TRBV5-4 and TRBJ2-1, is ETGVTQSPTHLIKTRGQQVTLRCSSQSGHNTVSWYQQALGQGPQFIFQYYREEENGRGNFPPRFSGLQFPNYSSELNVNALELDDSALYLCASSLENEQFFGPGTRLTVL.

The rearrangement links TRBV5-6 to TRBJ2-6; 11 nucleotides agree with TRBD1. The V gene end was trimmed by 0 bases and the J gene end by 0 bases; junction bases not matched to a gene: 5. Germline lookup yields CDR1 SGHDT and CDR2 YYEEEE. The length of the CDR3 is 19 residues. CDR3: CASSLGPGQGDSGANVLTF. CDR3 in DNA: TGTGCCAGCAGCTTGGGCCCGGGACAGGGGGACTCTGGGGCCAACGTCCTGACTTTC.

The chain links TRBV14 to TRBJ2-7; D gene unclear. Germline lookup yields CDR1 SGHDN and CDR2 FVKESK. The germline V and J ends were trimmed by 3 bases and 3 bases, with 6 bases remaining between them. CDR3 size: 12 residues. CDR3 loop: CASSQGHYEQYF. DNA for the CDR3: TGTGCCAGCAGCCAGGGCCACTACGAGCAGTACTTC. Looking up the rest from reference TRBV14 and TRBJ2-7 gives the full variable domain: EAGVTQFPSHSVIEKGQTVTLRCDPISGHDNLYWYRRVMGKEIKFLLHFVKESKQDESGMPNNRFLAERTGGTYSTLKVQPAELEDSGVYFCASSQGHYEQYFGPGTRLTVT.

This rearrangement joins TRBV21-1 to TRBJ1-6. TRBV21-1 constitutes a pseudogene. The CDR3 sequence is 12 residues long. DNA of the CDR3: TGTGCCAGCAGCTTACGGGGTTCACCCCTCCACTTT. Encoded protein: CASSLRGSPLHF.

The chain carries TRBV13 and TRBJ2-2; 12 positions match TRBD2. V shed 5 bases and J 0 bases; nucleotides not matched to a gene: 16. This CDR3 spans 21 amino acids. CDR1 is PRHDT and CDR2 is FYEKMQ in the germline V gene (reference sequence). The CDR3 nucleotides read TGTGCCAGCAGCCCTAACCCCGGGACTAGCGGGTCTTTAACGAACACCGGGGAGCTGTTTTTT. It translates to CASSPNPGTSGSLTNTGELFF.

This clone was seen a handful of times. The genes are TRBV27 and TRBJ2-6; D is unclear. CDR1 is MNHEY, CDR2 SMNVEV, per germline (reference sequence). Trimming took 2 bases from V and 2 from J, leaving 7 bases between them. The CDR3 is made up of 15 amino acids. The CDR3 is CASSLRDAGANVLTF. The CDR3 bases are TGTGCCAGCAGTTTAAGGGATGCTGGGGCCAACGTCCTGACTTTC.